This record concerns one T cell receptor (beta chain) sequence. This receptor's antigen is unknown. Qualities for individual bases were not recorded, and no much larger clone is one base off. The sample belongs to a study of blood T cell repertoires in COVID-19 (TCRdb year 2020). Study-level background: Collaborator samples came from the United States, Italy and Spain and covered acute and convalescent phases of COVID-19. The prospective study material was composed of cDNA or gDNA derived from T cells, B-cell-depleted T cells, or PBMCs. Deeply sampled blood TCRbeta repertoires from subjects exposed to, actively infected with, or recovered from COVID-19 were included in the dataset. A freely available public database, intended as a resource for researchers studying the immune response to SARS-CoV-2, is where the repertoires were released. The samples were drawn from the first 160 participants of the ongoing ImmuneRACE study and from 1,254 subjects provided by 6 global collaborators. The sample metadata nearly always contained a de-identified subject ID, COVID-19 status, age in years and sex. Where HLA class I and class II types were available, the types were taken from metadata supplied by the sample provider, not from assay-based typing.

TCRbeta CDR3 regions were amplified from genomic DNA using the immunoSEQ Assay, a bias-controlled multiplex PCR. The study's own analysis went as follows. The number of nucleated cells in each sample was estimated from the amplification of reference gene primers within the assay. To quantify the absolute abundance of each unique TCRbeta CDR3 rearrangement, sequence reads were collapsed and filtered. Productive Simpson clonality was computed per sample as the square root of Simpson's diversity index over productive rearrangements. Drawn from immuneACCESS, this table holds only the in-frame rearrangements with V and J called that TCRdb kept. Clones are partly lost; checked studies trace under half to an unresolved V gene and leave the rest unexplained. V and J calls plus clone size are reproduced from that table; the DNA served to infer D and trimming. The sample records 470,000 or so clones, around 89% of which are singletons. Of the sample, approximately 4.5% is held by the ten largest clones.

Beyond this particular receptor, the publication reports: How much clinical and demographic metadata was included differed by source and by participant, and the metadata was provided uncurated.

As encoded in the germline V gene, CDR1 is MNHEY while CDR2 is SVGAGI. The junction carries 12 bases between V and J, which are trimmed by 6 bases and 0 bases respectively. From its cysteine to its phenylalanine, the CDR3 spans 15 amino acids. Of all the DNA, just the CDR3 is kept, 45 bases in frame from base 1. The collaborating institutions used their own protocols to collect whole blood in K2EDTA tubes. Collaborator samples were shipped for TCRbeta analysis as frozen whole blood, isolated PBMCs, or DNA extracted from either sample type. The rearrangement joined TRBV6-5 to TRBJ2-1; the D gene is perhaps TRBD1, on 5 matching bases. This TCR was sampled from a woman in her twenties or thirties with acute or convalescent COVID-19. Sample: peripheral blood. The bases are TGTGCCAGCAGGTTCATTGACAGCTCCTACAATGAGCAGTTCTTC. Translation gives CASRFIDSSYNEQFF.